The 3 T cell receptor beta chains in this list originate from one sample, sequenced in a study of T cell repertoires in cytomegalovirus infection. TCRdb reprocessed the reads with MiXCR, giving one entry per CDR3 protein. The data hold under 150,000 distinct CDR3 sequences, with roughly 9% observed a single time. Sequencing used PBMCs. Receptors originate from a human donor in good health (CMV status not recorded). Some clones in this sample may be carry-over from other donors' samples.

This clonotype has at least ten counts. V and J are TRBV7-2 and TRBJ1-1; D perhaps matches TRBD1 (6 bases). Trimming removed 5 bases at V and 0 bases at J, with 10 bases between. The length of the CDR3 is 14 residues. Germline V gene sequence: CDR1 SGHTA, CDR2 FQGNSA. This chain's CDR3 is CASSRDTMNTEAFF. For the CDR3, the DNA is TGTGCCAGCAGCAGGGACACCATGAACACTGAAGCTTTCTTT.

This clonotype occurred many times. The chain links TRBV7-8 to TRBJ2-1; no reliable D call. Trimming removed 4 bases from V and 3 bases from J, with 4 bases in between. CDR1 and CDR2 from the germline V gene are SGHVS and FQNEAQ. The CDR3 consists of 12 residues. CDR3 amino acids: CASSYSYNEQFF. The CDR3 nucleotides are TGTGCCAGCAGCTACAGCTACAATGAGCAGTTCTTC.

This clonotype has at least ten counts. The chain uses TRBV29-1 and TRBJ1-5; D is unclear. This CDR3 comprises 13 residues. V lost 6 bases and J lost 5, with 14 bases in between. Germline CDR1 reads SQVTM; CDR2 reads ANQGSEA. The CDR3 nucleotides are TGCAGCGTCTCCGAGGGAGGGTATCAGCCCCAGCATTTT. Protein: CSVSEGGYQPQHF.